This T cell receptor (beta chain) emerged from a study of T and B cells in COVID-19 patients. Study background: Peripheral blood came from COVID-19 patients with active infection or after recovery. Of around 21 active-infection patients, 15 to 19 carried comorbidities linked to unfavorable COVID-19 outcome.

This clonotype has just one count. Its antigen is unidentified. Germline is not matched at one junction end, which may reflect a read error. Germline V gene data show CDR1 as KGHSH and CDR2 as LQKENI. The CDR3 is made up of 15 amino acids. TRB rearrangements were amplified by multiplex PCR with BIOMED2 TRB-A/B primers. TCRdb re-called the multiplex PCR reads through MiXCR, storing one row per CDR3 protein. The table lists over 6,000 distinct CDR3 sequences, 25% to 40% of them singletons. TRB was amplified from about 250-500 ng of blood genomic DNA. General study points: In COVID-19 patients, T cell receptor beta variable and joining gene use was reportedly strongly skewed. Highly clonal in active COVID-19, TRB repertoires exceeded healthy-donor diversity and richness at recovery.

The J gene is TRBJ1-6, the V gene TRBV18, with D possibly being TRBD1 (6 bases). Material: blood. The sequence came from a human donor with active COVID-19. The CDR3 nucleotides are TGTGTCAGCTCACCGGAGGGCAGGGGTAGGTCACCCCTCCACTTT. Protein sequence: CVSSPEGRGRSPLHF.